This TCR beta chain is from a study of cytomegalovirus exposure and HLA in healthy donors. The CDR3 covers 17 residues. V was pared by 5 bases and J by 3 bases, with 10 bases of the junction left unmatched. Germline loops: CDR1 SGHAT, CDR2 FQNNGV. Use of 60 Vbeta and 13 Jbeta primers characterized the PCR. Assay used: immunoSEQ multiplex PCR; TCRdb lists only in-frame clones, some missing. This sample yields around 200,000 clones, of which around 80% are seen a single time; roughly 3.7% belongs to the top ten. Study results and caveats: For presence/absence analyses, sequencing depth was assumed to be roughly uniform across donors. Three CMV-associated chains were confirmed in vitro to be specific for CMV antigens.

On this clone itself: As yet, its antigen is unknown.

The source material was PBMCs. The chain is built from TRBV11-2 and TRBJ2-3, with 11 bases lining up with TRBD2. The sequence was collected from a woman aged 55-70 years in good health and CMV-seropositive. CDR3 DNA sequence: TGTGCCAGCAGCCCCAGAGCTAGCGGGGGGTTGACAGATACGCAGTATTTT. It specifies CASSPRASGGLTDTQYF.